Listed below are T cell receptor beta chains from one sample, sequenced in a study of technical replicates of blood from four donors. Profiled with immunoSEQ multiplex PCR; TCRdb holds only in-frame clones, not every one. The sample lists more than 65,000 clones; approximately 92% were seen once. The material sequenced was T cells isolated from PBMCs. The receptors stem from a human donor in good health. Each CDR3 is given with its conserved first and last residue. A D gene is named only where the DNA matches it firmly. The listing skips clone size in some rows; elsewhere it reads once, few, many or a size class.

D gene,J gene,clone size,V gene,CDR3 protein
NA,TRBJ2-7,few,TRBV2,CASSSTGYEQYF
TRBD2,TRBJ2-6,NA,TRBV7-2,CASSQGTSGGSGANVLTF
NA,TRBJ2-1,NA,TRBV29-1,CSVVAGIPYNEQFF
TRBD1,TRBJ1-2,NA,TRBV7-2,CASSLTGAEYGYTF
TRBD2,TRBJ2-7,NA,TRBV5-1,CASSFSGPLWGGVDEQYF
NA,TRBJ1-5,NA,TRBV6-1,CASSEAWGVNNQPQHF
TRBD2,TRBJ2-2,once,TRBV28,CASGSGSLRTGELFF
NA,TRBJ2-1,NA,TRBV27,CASSLNYLPYNEQFF
NA,TRBJ2-2,NA,TRBV5-1,CASSLAGGYTGELFF
NA,TRBJ1-1,NA,TRBV5-4,CASSLSSTEAFF
NA,TRBJ1-4,NA,TRBV6-6,CASSYSGARIEKLFF
TRBD1,TRBJ1-2,few,TRBV5-1,CASSPGTGDPYGYTF
NA,TRBJ2-6,NA,TRBV7-3,CASSLGGAGANVLTF
NA,TRBJ2-1,NA,TRBV4-2,CASSQDLGVGGSNEQFF
NA,TRBJ1-2,NA,TRBV30,CAWSVNAEGYTF
NA,TRBJ2-3,NA,TRBV15,CATSRVGLPSDTQYF
TRBD1,TRBJ1-5,NA,TRBV6-1,CASSDDTGGVSGPQHF
NA,TRBJ1-2,NA,TRBV7-9,CASSLALTEKGYTF
TRBD2,NA,NA,TRBV6-5,CASRGGDNYEQYF
NA,TRBJ1-2,NA,TRBV14,CASSQDVTGAYGYTF
NA,TRBJ2-5,NA,TRBV28,CASSAWGVQETQYF
TRBD2,TRBJ2-1,NA,TRBV10-3,CAIILQTSGRAPNEQFF
TRBD1,TRBJ2-7,NA,TRBV15,CATSFDRDDEQYF
TRBD1,TRBJ2-1,NA,TRBV5-4,CASRPDRVVYNEQFF
TRBD1,TRBJ1-1,NA,TRBV27,CASSPGQGGTEAFF
TRBD1,TRBJ2-3,once,TRBV6-5,CASSQGRGLADTQYF
NA,TRBJ1-1,once,TRBV5-1,CASSLKGGTEAFF
NA,TRBJ2-2,NA,TRBV7-2,CASSLKPRAGELFF
TRBD1,TRBJ2-7,once,TRBV5-1,CASSPDRANEQYF
NA,TRBJ2-5,NA,TRBV30,CAWSTGETQYF
NA,TRBJ2-5,few,TRBV7-9,CASSLGEETQYF
TRBD2,TRBJ2-3,NA,TRBV7-3,CASSLIPSGSIDTQYF
NA,TRBJ2-1,NA,TRBV14,CASSFSGYNEQFF
TRBD1,TRBJ1-1,NA,TRBV18,CASSRRDRGQNTEAFF
NA,TRBJ1-4,NA,TRBV19,CASSNRRGADEKLFF
NA,TRBJ1-2,NA,TRBV10-3,CAISALGKGEANYGYTF
NA,TRBJ1-4,NA,TRBV30,CAWSRNEKLFF
TRBD1,TRBJ2-1,NA,TRBV30,CAWSPGQGFNEQFF
NA,TRBJ2-7,NA,TRBV19,CASSARQALLSEQYF
NA,TRBJ1-4,once,TRBV19,CASSIGLTTNEKLFF
TRBD2,TRBJ2-7,NA,TRBV7-6,CASSLGGWRYEQYF
NA,TRBJ2-7,NA,TRBV2,CASSGELPEQYF
TRBD1,TRBJ2-3,NA,TRBV6-1,CASSADRGWDTQYF
NA,TRBJ1-2,NA,TRBV19,CASSSDSPYGYTF
TRBD2,TRBJ2-1,NA,TRBV5-6,CASSSGLAPYEQFF
NA,TRBJ2-7,NA,TRBV7-7,CASSLDEGPYEQYF